Shown below are 9 T cell receptor beta chains from a single sample sequenced in a study of CD8 T cells in Susac syndrome. An amount of RNA that ranged from roughly 0.5 to 1 ug was reverse transcribed with random hexamers. TCRdb independently ran MiXCR on the immunoSEQ multiplex PCR reads; one entry per CDR3 protein. The data contain around 140,000 distinct CDR3 sequences, around 94% of them singletons. The material sequenced was CD4+ T cells from PBMCs. These receptors came from a human donor in good health.

J is TRBJ2-7 and V is TRBV7-9; tentatively, D is TRBD2 (6 bases). Trimming pared 2 bases from V and 5 bases from J, leaving 13 bases between. This CDR3 comprises 14 residues. Germline-derived CDR1 and CDR2 are SEHNR and FQNEAQ (reference sequence). The CDR3 here is CASSLKFGGDEQYF. The CDR3 region has the DNA TGTGCCAGCAGCTTAAAGTTCGGGGGTGACGAGCAGTACTTC.

The V gene is TRBV5-1, the J gene TRBJ2-4, with D possibly being TRBD2 (5 bases). CDR3 length equals 14 residues. V was clipped by 0 bases and J by 7 bases, with 11 bases between them. CDR1 SGHRS and CDR2 YFSETQ come from the germline V gene. This CDR3 is CASSLVGSGNIQYF. The CDR3 DNA reads as TGCGCCAGCAGCTTGGTAGGGTCGGGGAACATTCAGTACTTC.

This rearrangement joins TRBV5-4 to TRBJ1-2; no firm D call. The CDR3 covers 13 residues. Deletions cut 4 bases from V and 0 bases from J, with 7 bases between. The germline V gene has CDR1 SGHNT and CDR2 YYREEE (reference sequence). The CDR3, as DNA: TGTGCCAGCAGCCGGAACACTAACTATGGCTACACCTTC. The encoded protein is CASSRNTNYGYTF. Variable domain in full (rest from reference TRBV5-4 and TRBJ1-2): ETGVTQSPTHLIKTRGQQVTLRCSSQSGHNTVSWYQQALGQGPQFIFQYYREEENGRGNFPPRFSGLQFPNYSSELNVNALELDDSALYLCASSRNTNYGYTFGSGTRLTVV.

The chain combines TRBV10-3 with TRBJ2-1, with no clear D. Trimming removed 2 bases at V and 9 bases at J, with 8 bases between. There are 12 residues in the CDR3. Germline CDR1 and CDR2: ENHRY and SYGVKD. CDR3 DNA: TGTGCCATCAGTGAGAGGCTGGGTGAGCAGTTCTTC. Protein product: CAISERLGEQFF.

This rearrangement joins TRBV7-9 to TRBJ2-7; weak D call: TRBD2 (6 bases). Germline CDR1 SEHNR, CDR2 FQNEAQ (reference sequence). This CDR3 has 18 amino acids. The V end lost 0 bases, the J end lost 2 bases, and 20 bases lay between the germline ends. The CDR3 bases are TGTGCCAGCAGCTTAGCGCGGGGAGTGTCAGGGACCACCTACGAGCAGTACTTC. This codes for CASSLARGVSGTTYEQYF. Supplemented by reference TRBV7-9 and TRBJ2-7, the full variable domain reads DTGVSQNPRHKITKRGQNVTFRCDPISEHNRLYWYRQTLGQGPEFLTYFQNEAQLEKSRLLSDRFSAERPKGSFSTLEIQRTEQGDSAMYLCASSLARGVSGTTYEQYFGPGTRLTVT.

The chain combines TRBV25-1 with TRBJ2-4; TRBD1 matches 10 bases. Germline V gene lookup returns CDR1 MGHDK and CDR2 SYGVNS. The CDR3 has 15 residues. V shed 3 bases and J 6 bases; nucleotides not matched to a gene: 5. The CDR3 DNA sequence: TGTGCCAGCAGTGACCCCGGACAGGGGGTAAACATTCAGTACTTC. Protein sequence: CASSDPGQGVNIQYF.

J is TRBJ2-1 and V is TRBV6-1, with a possible D match to TRBD2 (5 bases). V shed 8 bases and J shed 10 bases, with 21 bases lying between them. CDR1 and CDR2 (germline): MNHNS, SASEGT. This CDR3 has 14 residues. The CDR3 DNA is TGTGCCAGCCCTCTAAGAGCAGGTACGGGGGAGCAGTTCTTC. This gives the protein CASPLRAGTGEQFF.

V and J are TRBV3-1 and TRBJ2-7, with D perhaps TRBD2 (5 bases). The CDR3 has 14 amino acids. Trimming removed 4 bases from V and 3 bases from J, with 13 bases in between. Germline V gives CDR1 LGHDT, CDR2 YNNKEL (reference sequence). In DNA, the CDR3 is TGTGCCAGCAGCCCATTAGCGTTGGGCTACGAGCAGTACTTC. It encodes CASSPLALGYEQYF.

This clonotype was seen a single time. The chain combines TRBV11-2 with TRBJ2-3; D not certain. This CDR3 contains 14 residues. Deletions cut 7 bases from V and 6 bases from J, with 17 bases between. Germline V CDR1 and CDR2: SGHAT, FQNNGV. The CDR3 DNA reads TGTGCCAGCACCCTACTTCCCGGTGGTGATACGCAGTATTTT. As protein: CASTLLPGGDTQYF. Full variable domain (remainder filled in from reference TRBV11-2 and TRBJ2-3): EAGVAQSPRYKIIEKRQSVAFWCNPISGHATLYWYQQILGQGPKLLIQFQNNGVVDDSQLPKDRFSAERLKGVDSTLKIQPAKLEDSAVYLCASTLLPGGDTQYFGPGTRLTVL.